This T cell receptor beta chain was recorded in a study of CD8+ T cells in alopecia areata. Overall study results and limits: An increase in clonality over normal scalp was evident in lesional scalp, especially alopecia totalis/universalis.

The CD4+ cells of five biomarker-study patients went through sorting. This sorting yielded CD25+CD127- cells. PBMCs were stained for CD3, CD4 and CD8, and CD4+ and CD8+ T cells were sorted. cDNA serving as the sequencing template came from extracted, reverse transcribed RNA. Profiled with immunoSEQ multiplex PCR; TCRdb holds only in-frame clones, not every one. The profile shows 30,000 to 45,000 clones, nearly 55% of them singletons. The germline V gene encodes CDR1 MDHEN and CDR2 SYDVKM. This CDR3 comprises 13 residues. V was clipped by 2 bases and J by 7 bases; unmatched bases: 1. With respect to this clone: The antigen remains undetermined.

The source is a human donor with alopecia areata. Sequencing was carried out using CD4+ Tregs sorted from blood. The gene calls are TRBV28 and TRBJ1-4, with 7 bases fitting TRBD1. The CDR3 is CASSLDRVEKLFF. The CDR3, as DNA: TGTGCCAGCAGTTTAGACAGGGTTGAAAAACTGTTTTTT.